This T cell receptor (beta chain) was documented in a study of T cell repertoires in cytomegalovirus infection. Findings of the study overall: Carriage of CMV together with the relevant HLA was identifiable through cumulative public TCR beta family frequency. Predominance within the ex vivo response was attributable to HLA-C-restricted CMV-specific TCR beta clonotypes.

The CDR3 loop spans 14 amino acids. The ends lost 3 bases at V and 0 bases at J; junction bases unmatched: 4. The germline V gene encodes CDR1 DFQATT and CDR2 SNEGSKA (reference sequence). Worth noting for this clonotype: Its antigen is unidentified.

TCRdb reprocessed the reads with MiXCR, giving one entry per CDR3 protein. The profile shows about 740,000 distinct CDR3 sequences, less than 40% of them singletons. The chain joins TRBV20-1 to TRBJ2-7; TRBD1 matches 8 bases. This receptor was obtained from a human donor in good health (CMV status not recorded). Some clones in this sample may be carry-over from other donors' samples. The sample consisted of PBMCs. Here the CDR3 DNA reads TGCAGTGCTAGTATGACAGGGGTCTCCTACGAGCAGTACTTC. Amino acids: CSASMTGVSYEQYF.